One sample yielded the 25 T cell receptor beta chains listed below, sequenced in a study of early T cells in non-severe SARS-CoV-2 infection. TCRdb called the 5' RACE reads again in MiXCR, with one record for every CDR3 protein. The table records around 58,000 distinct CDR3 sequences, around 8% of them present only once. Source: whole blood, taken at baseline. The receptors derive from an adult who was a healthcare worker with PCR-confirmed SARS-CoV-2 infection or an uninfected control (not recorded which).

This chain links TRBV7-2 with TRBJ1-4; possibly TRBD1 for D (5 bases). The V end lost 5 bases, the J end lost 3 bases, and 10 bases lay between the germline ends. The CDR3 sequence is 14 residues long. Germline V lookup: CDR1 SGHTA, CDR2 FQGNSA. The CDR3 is CASSKKGSNEKLFF. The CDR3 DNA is TGTGCCAGCAGCAAGAAGGGGTCTAATGAAAAACTGTTTTTT.

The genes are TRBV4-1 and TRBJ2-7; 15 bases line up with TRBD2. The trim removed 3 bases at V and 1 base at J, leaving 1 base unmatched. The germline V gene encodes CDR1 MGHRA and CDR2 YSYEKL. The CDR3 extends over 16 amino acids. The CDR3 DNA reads TGCGCCAGCAGCCATGGACTAGCGGGAGGGTCCTACGAGCAGTACTTC. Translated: CASSHGLAGGSYEQYF.

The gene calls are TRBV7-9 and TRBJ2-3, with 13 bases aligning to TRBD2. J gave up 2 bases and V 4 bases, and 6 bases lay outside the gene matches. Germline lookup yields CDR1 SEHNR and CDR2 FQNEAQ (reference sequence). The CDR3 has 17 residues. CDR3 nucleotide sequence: TGTGCCAGCAGCTCTCGACTAGCGGGAGGCTACACAGATACGCAGTATTTT. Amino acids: CASSSRLAGGYTDTQYF.

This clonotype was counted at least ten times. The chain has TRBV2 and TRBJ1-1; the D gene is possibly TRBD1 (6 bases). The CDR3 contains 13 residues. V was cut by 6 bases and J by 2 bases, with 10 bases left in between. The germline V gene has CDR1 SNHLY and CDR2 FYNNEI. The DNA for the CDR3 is TGTGCCAGCAGCGGACAGCCAAACACTGAAGCTTTCTTT. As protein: CASSGQPNTEAFF.

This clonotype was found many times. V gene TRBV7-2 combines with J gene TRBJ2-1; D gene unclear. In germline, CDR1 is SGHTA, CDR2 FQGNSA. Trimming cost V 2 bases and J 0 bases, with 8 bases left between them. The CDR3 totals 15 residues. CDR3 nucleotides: TGTGCCAGCAGCTTAATGCCCAGCTCCTACAATGAGCAGTTCTTC. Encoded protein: CASSLMPSSYNEQFF.

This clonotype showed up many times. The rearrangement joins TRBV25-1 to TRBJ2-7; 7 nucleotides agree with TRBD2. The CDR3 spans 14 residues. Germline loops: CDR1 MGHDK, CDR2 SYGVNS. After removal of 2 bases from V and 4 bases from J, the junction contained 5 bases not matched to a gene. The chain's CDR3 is CASSELAEVYEQYF. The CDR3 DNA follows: TGTGCCAGCAGTGAACTAGCGGAGGTTTACGAGCAGTACTTC.

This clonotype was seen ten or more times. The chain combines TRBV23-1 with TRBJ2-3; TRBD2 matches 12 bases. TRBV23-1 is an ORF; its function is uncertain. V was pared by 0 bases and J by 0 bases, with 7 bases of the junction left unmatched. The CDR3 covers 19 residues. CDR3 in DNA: TGCGCCAGCAGTCAATCCGGGACTAGCGGGCGCCAGAGCACAGATACGCAGTATTTT. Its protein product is CASSQSGTSGRQSTDTQYF.

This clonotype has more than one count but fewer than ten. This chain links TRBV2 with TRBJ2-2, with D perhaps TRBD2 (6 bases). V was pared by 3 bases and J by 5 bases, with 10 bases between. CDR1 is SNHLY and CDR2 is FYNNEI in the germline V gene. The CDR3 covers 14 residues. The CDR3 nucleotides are TGTGCCAGCAGTGATATCGGGAGAACCGGGGAGCTGTTTTTT. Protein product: CASSDIGRTGELFF. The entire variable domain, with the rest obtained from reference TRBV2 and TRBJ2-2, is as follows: EPEVTQTPSHQVTQMGQEVILRCVPISNHLYFYWYRQILGQKVEFLVSFYNNEISEKSEIFDDQFSVERPDGSNFTLKIRSTKLEDSAMYFCASSDIGRTGELFFGEGSRLTVL.

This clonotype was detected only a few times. DNA of the CDR3: TGTGCCAGTAGTCTGCAGCACTCCTACAATGAGCAGTTCTTC. It encodes CASSLQHSYNEQFF. The gene calls are TRBV19 and TRBJ2-1, with D unresolved. V shed 5 bases and J shed 0 bases, with 8 bases lying between them. CDR1 is LNHDA and CDR2 is SQIVND in the germline V gene (reference sequence). The CDR3 contains 14 residues.

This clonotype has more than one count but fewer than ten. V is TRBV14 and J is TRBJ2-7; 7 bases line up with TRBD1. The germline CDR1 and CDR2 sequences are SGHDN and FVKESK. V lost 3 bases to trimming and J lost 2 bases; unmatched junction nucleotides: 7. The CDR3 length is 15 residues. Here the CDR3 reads CASSQDRSFTYEQYF. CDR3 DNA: TGTGCCAGCAGCCAGGACAGGTCATTTACCTACGAGCAGTACTTC.

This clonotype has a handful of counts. CDR3 sequence reads: CASSKGTTYNEQFF. The CDR3 region has the DNA TGTGCCAGCAGTAAAGGGACGACCTACAATGAGCAGTTCTTC. V and J are TRBV6-2 or TRBV6-3 and TRBJ2-1; the D call may be TRBD1 or TRBD2 (5 bases each). The CDR3 covers 14 residues. V shed 5 bases and J shed 2 bases, with 10 bases lying between them. Per germline, CDR1 MNHEY and CDR2 SVGEGT.

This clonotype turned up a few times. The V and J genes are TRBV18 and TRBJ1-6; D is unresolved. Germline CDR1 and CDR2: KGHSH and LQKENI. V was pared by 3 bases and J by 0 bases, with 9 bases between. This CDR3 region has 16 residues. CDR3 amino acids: CASSPASSSYNSPLHF. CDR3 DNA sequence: TGTGCCAGCTCACCTGCCAGTAGCTCCTATAATTCACCCCTCCACTTT.

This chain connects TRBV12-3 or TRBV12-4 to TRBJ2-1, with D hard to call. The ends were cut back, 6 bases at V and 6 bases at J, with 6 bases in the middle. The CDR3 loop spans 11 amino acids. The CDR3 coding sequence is TGTGCCAGCAGACAATCCAATGAGCAGTTCTTC. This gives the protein CASRQSNEQFF.

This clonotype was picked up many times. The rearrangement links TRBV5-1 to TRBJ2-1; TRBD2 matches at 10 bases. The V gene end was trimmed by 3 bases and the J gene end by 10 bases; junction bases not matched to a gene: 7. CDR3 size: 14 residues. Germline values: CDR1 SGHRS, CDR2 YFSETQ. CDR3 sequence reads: CASSSSGRVSEQFF. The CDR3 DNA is TGCGCCAGCAGCTCCAGCGGGAGGGTCAGCGAGCAGTTCTTC.

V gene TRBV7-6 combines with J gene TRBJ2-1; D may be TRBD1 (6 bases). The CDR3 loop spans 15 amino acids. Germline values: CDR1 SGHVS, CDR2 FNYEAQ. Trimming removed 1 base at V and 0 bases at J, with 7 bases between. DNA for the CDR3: TGTGCCAGCAGCTTAGGGGACAACTCCTACAATGAGCAGTTCTTC. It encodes CASSLGDNSYNEQFF.

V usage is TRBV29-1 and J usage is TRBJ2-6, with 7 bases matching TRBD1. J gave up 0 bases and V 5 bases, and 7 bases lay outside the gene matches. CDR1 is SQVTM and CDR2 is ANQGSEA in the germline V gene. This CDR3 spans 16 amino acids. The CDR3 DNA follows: TGCAGCGTTCCCGGGACAGCGAACTCTGGGGCCAACGTCCTGACTTTC. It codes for CSVPGTANSGANVLTF.

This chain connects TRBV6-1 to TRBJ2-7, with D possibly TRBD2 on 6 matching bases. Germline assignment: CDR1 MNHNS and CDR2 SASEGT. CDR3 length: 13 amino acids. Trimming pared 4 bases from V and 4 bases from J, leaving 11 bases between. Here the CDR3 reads CASSGWDFYEQYF. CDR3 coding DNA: TGTGCCAGCAGTGGGTGGGACTTTTACGAGCAGTACTTC.

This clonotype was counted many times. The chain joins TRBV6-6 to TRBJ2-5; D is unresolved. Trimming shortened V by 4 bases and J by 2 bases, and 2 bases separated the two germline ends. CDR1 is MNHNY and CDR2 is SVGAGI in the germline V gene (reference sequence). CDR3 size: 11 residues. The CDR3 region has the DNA TGTGCCAGCAGTTTGCAAGAGACCCAGTACTTC. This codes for CASSLQETQYF.

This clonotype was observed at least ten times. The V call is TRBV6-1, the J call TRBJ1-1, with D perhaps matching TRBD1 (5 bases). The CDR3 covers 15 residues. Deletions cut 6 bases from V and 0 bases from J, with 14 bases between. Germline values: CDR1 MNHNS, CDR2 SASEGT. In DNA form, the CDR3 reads TGTGCCAGCAGAGTACAGGACAACCTGAACACTGAAGCTTTCTTT. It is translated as CASRVQDNLNTEAFF.

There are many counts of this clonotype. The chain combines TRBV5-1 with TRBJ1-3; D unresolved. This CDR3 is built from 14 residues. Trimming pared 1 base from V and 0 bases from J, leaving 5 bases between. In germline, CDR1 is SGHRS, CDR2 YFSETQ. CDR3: CASSLTTSGNTIYF. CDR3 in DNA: TGCGCCAGCAGCTTGACCACCTCTGGAAACACCATATATTTT.

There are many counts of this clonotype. The CDR3 loop reads CASSPAGSLTDTQYF. The CDR3 nucleotides read TGTGCCAGCAGTCCAGCGGGTTCCCTTACAGATACGCAGTATTTT. This sequence joins TRBV6-2 or TRBV6-3 and TRBJ2-3; possible D gene TRBD2, 6 bases. Trimming took off 5 bases at V and 3 bases at J, with 15 bases between the two ends. The germline V gene encodes CDR1 MNHEY and CDR2 SVGEGT. CDR3 length: 15 residues.

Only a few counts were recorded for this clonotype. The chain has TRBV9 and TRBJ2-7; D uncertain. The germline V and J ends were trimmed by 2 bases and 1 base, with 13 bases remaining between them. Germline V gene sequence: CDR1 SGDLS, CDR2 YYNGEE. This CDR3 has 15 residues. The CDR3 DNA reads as TGTGCCAGCAGCGTTGGGCAACTACTTTCCTACGAGCAGTACTTC. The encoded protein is CASSVGQLLSYEQYF. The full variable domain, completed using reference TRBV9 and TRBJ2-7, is DSGVTQTPKHLITATGQRVTLRCSPRSGDLSVYWYQQSLDQGLQFLIQYYNGEERAKGNILERFSAQQFPDLHSELNLSSLELGDSALYFCASSVGQLLSYEQYFGPGTRLTVT.

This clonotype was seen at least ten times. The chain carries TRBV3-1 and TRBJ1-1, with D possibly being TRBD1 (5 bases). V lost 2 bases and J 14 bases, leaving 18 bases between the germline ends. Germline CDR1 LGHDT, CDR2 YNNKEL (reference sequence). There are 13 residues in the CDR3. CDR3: CASSQNNRQGSFF. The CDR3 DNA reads TGTGCCAGCAGCCAAAATAATCGGCAGGGATCCTTCTTT.

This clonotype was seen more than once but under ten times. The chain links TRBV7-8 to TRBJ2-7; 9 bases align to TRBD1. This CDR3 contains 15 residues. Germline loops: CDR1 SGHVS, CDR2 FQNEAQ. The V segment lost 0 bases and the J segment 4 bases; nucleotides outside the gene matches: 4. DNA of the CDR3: TGTGCCAGCAGCTTAGCGGGACAGGGAATTTACGAGCAGTACTTC. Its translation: CASSLAGQGIYEQYF.

The CDR3 bases are TGTGCCAGCAGTCCACTAGCGGGCCACACAGATACGCAGTATTTT. Translation: CASSPLAGHTDTQYF. The rearrangement links TRBV25-1 to TRBJ2-3; TRBD2 agrees at 9 bases. Germline V gene sequence: CDR1 MGHDK, CDR2 SYGVNS. V dropped 5 bases and J dropped 2; count of bases not matched to a gene: 5. There are 15 residues in the CDR3.